A selection of T cell receptor beta chains follows, all from one sample in a study of blood T cell repertoires in COVID-19. Produced via immunoSEQ multiplex PCR; TCRdb's table is partial and in-frame only. The sample includes about 29,000 clones, 70% to 90% seen only once; the top ten take roughly 4%. The sample consisted of peripheral blood. These receptor sequences come from a human donor in a cohort sampled during active COVID-19. Each CDR3 is given without its conserved first and last residue. D genes are given only for firm matches. Only part of the rows carry a size: once, few, many, or a class if the clone is expanded.

D gene: TRBD1; clone size: -; V gene: TRBV7-2; CDR3 protein: ASSIGTEYGYT
D gene: -; clone size: -; V gene: TRBV5-8; CDR3 protein: ASSLQGAYEQY
D gene: -; clone size: -; V gene: TRBV4-2; CDR3 protein: ASSQDNLGLTEAF
D gene: -; clone size: -; V gene: TRBV3-1/TRBV3-2; CDR3 protein: ASSQVVTQTQY
D gene: -; clone size: -; V gene: TRBV18; CDR3 protein: ASSPSGGGQSSYNEQF
D gene: -; clone size: -; V gene: TRBV19; CDR3 protein: ASSRRATRELF
D gene: -; clone size: -; V gene: TRBV1; CDR3 protein: TSSQEGGAGSTDTQY
D gene: TRBD1; clone size: -; V gene: TRBV14; CDR3 protein: ASRPWDRETQY
D gene: TRBD2; clone size: -; V gene: TRBV7-8; CDR3 protein: ASSPVVSGGRDTQY
D gene: TRBD2; clone size: -; V gene: TRBV6-2/TRBV6-3; CDR3 protein: ASSESGGSSYEQY
D gene: -; clone size: -; V gene: TRBV5-6; CDR3 protein: ASSSARGGEKLF
D gene: -; clone size: -; V gene: TRBV27; CDR3 protein: ASSLQAFYTEAF
D gene: -; clone size: -; V gene: TRBV9; CDR3 protein: ASSVAPWAGEAF
D gene: TRBD1; clone size: -; V gene: TRBV5-1; CDR3 protein: ASSTTGMGETQY
D gene: TRBD1; clone size: -; V gene: TRBV4-1; CDR3 protein: ASSPGGENIQY
D gene: -; clone size: -; V gene: TRBV4-1; CDR3 protein: ASSRMRDGNNSPLH
D gene: -; clone size: -; V gene: TRBV6-2/TRBV6-3; CDR3 protein: ASRPTGGGTGELF
D gene: -; clone size: -; V gene: TRBV7-8; CDR3 protein: ASSSGIQTGISGANVLT
D gene: -; clone size: -; V gene: TRBV7-2; CDR3 protein: ASSIKFGTEAF
D gene: TRBD1; clone size: -; V gene: TRBV2; CDR3 protein: ASSGRQGATEQY
D gene: -; clone size: -; V gene: TRBV5-1; CDR3 protein: ASSSEDKAETQY
D gene: -; clone size: -; V gene: TRBV25-1; CDR3 protein: ASSESVRVAEQF
D gene: -; clone size: -; V gene: TRBV11-2; CDR3 protein: ASSPGQHTGELF
D gene: -; clone size: once; V gene: TRBV20-1; CDR3 protein: SASSRSTEAF
D gene: TRBD1; clone size: -; V gene: TRBV15; CDR3 protein: ATSRKGTGGPNTEAF
D gene: -; clone size: -; V gene: TRBV6-5; CDR3 protein: ASNRRDSSTDTQY
D gene: TRBD1; clone size: -; V gene: TRBV9; CDR3 protein: ASSRQGVGTEAF
D gene: TRBD2; clone size: -; V gene: TRBV4-2; CDR3 protein: ASSGGGVQETQY
D gene: TRBD1; clone size: -; V gene: TRBV23-1; CDR3 protein: ASRRDRGWRELF
D gene: TRBD1; clone size: -; V gene: TRBV23-1; CDR3 protein: ASSQRDSSYEQY
D gene: TRBD2; clone size: -; V gene: TRBV5-1; CDR3 protein: ASSLAGGQETQY
D gene: -; clone size: -; V gene: TRBV12-3/TRBV12-4; CDR3 protein: ASIMRYGYT
D gene: -; clone size: -; V gene: TRBV7-9; CDR3 protein: ASSYNTPYGYT
D gene: TRBD1; clone size: -; V gene: TRBV18; CDR3 protein: ASSDAGTGVFYEQY
D gene: -; clone size: few; V gene: TRBV27; CDR3 protein: ASSLTGLLLFNEQF
D gene: -; clone size: medium-sized; V gene: TRBV19; CDR3 protein: ASSIKPGYEQY